One and the same sample provided the 22 T cell receptor beta chains below, sequenced in a study of blood T cell repertoires in COVID-19. Repertoires were generated with immunoSEQ multiplex PCR, while TCRdb's copy carries only in-frame clones and drops some. The sample consists of 100,000 to 120,000 clones, about 75% of them appearing once. Sequencing used peripheral blood. Receptors were obtained from a woman in her sixties or seventies with acute or convalescent COVID-19.

The CDR3 bases are TGTGCCAGCTCACAAAGACAGGGGCAGTACGAGCAGTACTTC. This translates into CASSQRQGQYEQYF. This chain joins TRBV18 and TRBJ2-7; TRBD1 agrees at 8 bases. Trimming removed 4 bases from V and 4 bases from J; junction bases left unmatched: 6. The CDR3 sequence is 14 residues long. CDR1 is KGHSH and CDR2 is LQKENI in the germline V gene.

The genes are TRBV5-1 and TRBJ1-1, with TRBD1 matching over 7 bases. The CDR3 sequence is 14 residues long. Germline V gene data show CDR1 as SGHRS and CDR2 as YFSETQ. V lost 2 bases, J lost 7 bases, and 8 bases stayed unmatched. CDR3 in DNA: TGCGCCAGCAGCTTAGACAGGGCTGGACTTGAAGCTTTCTTT. Its protein is CASSLDRAGLEAFF.

The CDR3, as DNA: TGCAGCGTTGGGGACAGGGGTGCTGGGGCCAACGTCCTGACTTTC. Its protein product is CSVGDRGAGANVLTF. The V call is TRBV29-1, the J call TRBJ2-6, with 10 bases that match TRBD1. The CDR3 spans 15 residues. Germline CDR1 is SQVTM and CDR2 is ANQGSEA. Losses at the gene ends were 4 bases for V and 2 bases for J; bases not matched to a gene: 2.

The genes are TRBV5-4 and TRBJ1-2, with TRBD1 matching 7 bases. This CDR3 region has 16 residues. In germline, CDR1 is SGHNT, CDR2 YYREEE (reference sequence). Trimming removed 0 bases from V and 7 bases from J; junction bases left unmatched: 12. Here the CDR3 reads CASSLAGGPRGGGYTF. The CDR3 bases are TGTGCCAGCAGCTTGGCAGGGGGACCCCGCGGAGGTGGCTACACCTTC.

This clone was detected only a few times. This chain connects TRBV7-9 to TRBJ1-6, with D possibly matching TRBD1 (6 bases). Trimming cost V 5 bases and J 10 bases, with 18 bases left between them. The CDR3 sequence is 15 residues long. CDR1 is SEHNR and CDR2 is FQNEAQ in the germline V gene (reference sequence). In DNA form, the CDR3 reads TGTGCCAGCAGCCTGGCGGTAGGGGGTGGATCACCCCTCCACTTT. Translated: CASSLAVGGGSPLHF.

In nucleotides, the CDR3 is TGTGCCAGCAGCCCAGGAACTGGAAACACCATATATTTT. This sequence encodes CASSPGTGNTIYF. J is TRBJ1-3 and V is TRBV9; unclear D gene. The CDR3 runs 13 residues. In germline, CDR1 is SGDLS, CDR2 YYNGEE. V lost 4 bases and J 2 bases, leaving 7 bases between the germline ends.

This clone was detected only once. The chain joins TRBV7-2 to TRBJ1-1, with 10 bases that match TRBD1. In germline, CDR1 is SGHTA, CDR2 FQGNSA. V shed 5 bases, J shed 3 bases, and the junction held 6 bases outside the gene matches. The CDR3 extends over 15 amino acids. The DNA for the CDR3 is TGTGCCAGCAGCGTCTCCGGGACAGGGGACACTGAAGCTTTCTTT. Protein product: CASSVSGTGDTEAFF.

The genes are TRBV28 and TRBJ1-3; 8 nucleotides match TRBD1. Losses at the gene ends were 2 bases for V and 4 bases for J; bases not matched to a gene: 7. The CDR3 totals 16 residues. The germline V gene encodes CDR1 MDHEN and CDR2 SYDVKM. In DNA form, the CDR3 reads TGTGCCAGCAGTTTAGCCCAGGGGGCGAGAGGAAACACCATATATTTT. Translation gives CASSLAQGARGNTIYF.

This chain uses TRBV7-9 with TRBJ2-1, with 8 bases matching TRBD2. This CDR3 is 17 amino acids long. Trimming cost V 2 bases and J 0 bases; bases outside gene matches: 6. CDR1 SEHNR and CDR2 FQNEAQ come from the germline V gene (reference sequence). The CDR3 sequence: CASSLPLSGSSYNEQFF. DNA for the CDR3: TGTGCCAGCAGCTTACCGCTAAGCGGGAGCTCCTACAATGAGCAGTTCTTC.

This clone appeared a few times. V is TRBV6-5 and J is TRBJ2-1, with 10 bases lining up with TRBD2. Germline CDR1 is MNHEY and CDR2 is SVGAGI. The CDR3 length is 15 residues. V lost 6 bases, J lost 3 bases, and 5 bases stayed unmatched. The CDR3 protein is CASRLAGADYNEQFF. CDR3 nucleotides: TGTGCCAGCAGGCTAGCGGGGGCCGACTACAATGAGCAGTTCTTC.

The genes are TRBV7-2 and TRBJ1-6; 7 bases map to TRBD1. The CDR3 has 14 amino acids. The J segment lost 9 bases and the V segment lost 5 bases, leaving 7 bases of the junction unmatched. Germline V gene data show CDR1 as SGHTA and CDR2 as FQGNSA. CDR3 region: CASSLGGPGSPLHF. DNA of the CDR3: TGTGCCAGCAGCCTAGGGGGCCCTGGTTCACCCCTCCACTTT.

The chain couples TRBV5-1 to TRBJ1-1; 7 positions agree with TRBD1. V shed 2 bases, J shed 6 bases, and the junction held 1 base outside the gene matches. Germline loops: CDR1 SGHRS, CDR2 YFSETQ. CDR3 length: 12 residues. As DNA, the CDR3 is TGCGCCAGCAGCTTCCAGGGGGCTGAAGCTTTCTTT. It translates to CASSFQGAEAFF.

The rearrangement links TRBV5-4 to TRBJ2-6; TRBD1 matches at 9 bases. The CDR3 contains 17 residues. The trim removed 3 bases at V and 1 base at J, leaving 5 bases unmatched. Germline CDR1 is SGHNT and CDR2 is YYREEE (reference sequence). CDR3 sequence reads: CASSYGTGTSGANVLTF. The CDR3 DNA reads TGTGCCAGCAGCTACGGGACAGGGACGTCTGGGGCCAACGTCCTGACTTTC.

This clone was seen just once. V usage is TRBV11-2 and J usage is TRBJ2-7, with a weak D call TRBD2 (6 bases). V was trimmed by 4 bases and J by 2 bases, leaving 18 bases between them. The CDR3 has 16 amino acids. Germline CDR1 reads SGHAT; CDR2 reads FQNNGV. CDR3 DNA sequence: TGTGCCAGCAGCTATGGGCGGGACGCCGCTACCTACGAGCAGTACTTC. Translating gives CASSYGRDAATYEQYF.

The table lists this clone with many counts. V gene TRBV4-1 combines with J gene TRBJ1-1; D possibly corresponds to TRBD1 (5 bases). Germline V gives CDR1 MGHRA, CDR2 YSYEKL. CDR3 length equals 14 residues. V gave up 4 bases and J gave up 10 bases, with 19 bases separating them. CDR3 in amino acids: CASSPTQGREVAFF. In DNA form, the CDR3 reads TGCGCCAGCAGCCCAACTCAAGGCAGGGAAGTAGCTTTCTTT.

This chain uses TRBV3-1 (or the pseudogene TRBV3-2) with TRBJ2-3; D is uncertain. This CDR3 has 15 residues. The germline CDR1 and CDR2 sequences are LGHDT and YNNKEL (reference sequence). The V end was cut by 4 bases, the J end by 7 bases, with 18 bases between. The CDR3 region is CASSPSPSLENTQYF. The CDR3 coding sequence is TGTGCCAGCAGCCCGTCCCCTTCGCTGGAGAATACGCAGTATTTT.

The chain has TRBV11-2 and TRBJ2-2, with 8 bases identical to TRBD1. J was trimmed by 5 bases and V by 5 bases; bases with no gene match: 4. CDR3 size: 14 residues. CDR1 and CDR2 (germline): SGHAT, FQNNGV. CDR3 DNA sequence: TGTGCCAGCAGCACCACAGGGGGTACCGGGGAGCTGTTTTTT. Its translation: CASSTTGGTGELFF.

The chain is built from TRBV15 and TRBJ1-5; D is unresolved. This CDR3 has 15 residues. Germline V gives CDR1 LNHNV, CDR2 YYDKDF (reference sequence). Trimming took 0 bases from V and 8 from J, leaving 14 bases between them. This CDR3 reads CATSRDRSGLEPQHF. CDR3 sequence (DNA): TGTGCCACCAGCAGAGATCGGTCAGGCCTGGAGCCCCAGCATTTT.

This clone was seen only once. The chain employs TRBV5-1 and TRBJ2-7, with 8 positions matching TRBD2. V lost 7 bases and J lost 7; bases outside the gene matches: 19. The CDR3 has 16 residues. CDR1 is SGHRS, CDR2 YFSETQ, per germline. CDR3 amino acids: CASFRRRGGPGGEQYF. The CDR3 bases are TGCGCCAGCTTTCGCCGTAGGGGGGGCCCGGGGGGGGAGCAGTACTTC. Drawing the rest from reference TRBV5-1 and TRBJ2-7, the complete variable domain is KAGVTQTPRYLIKTRGQQVTLSCSPISGHRSVSWYQQTPGQGLQFLFEYFSETQRNKGNFPGRFSGRQFSNSRSEMNVSTLELGDSALYLCASFRRRGGPGGEQYFGPGTRLTVT.

The V call is TRBV27, the J call TRBJ1-5; no clear D. Germline CDR1 and CDR2: MNHEY and SMNVEV (reference sequence). The CDR3 is made up of 14 amino acids. With 6 bases removed from V and 0 bases from J, the gap between germline ends came to 9 bases. CDR3 DNA: TGTGCCAGCAGCCATCGGGGTAGCAATCAGCCCCAGCATTTT. Its protein product is CASSHRGSNQPQHF.

J is TRBJ2-1 and V is TRBV25-1, with unresolved D. Trimming took 1 base from V and 7 from J, leaving 14 bases between them. The CDR3 is 15 residues long. Per germline, CDR1 MGHDK and CDR2 SYGVNS. Here the CDR3 DNA reads TGTGCCAGCAGTGAATCGAGGCCACTGAAGAATGAGCAGTTCTTC. Translation gives CASSESRPLKNEQFF.

This clone was found once. The chain has TRBV7-9 and TRBJ2-7; 7 bases are shared with TRBD1. This CDR3 has 14 amino acids. V lost 8 bases and J lost 3; bases outside the gene matches: 10. CDR1 SEHNR and CDR2 FQNEAQ come from the germline V gene (reference sequence). The CDR3 is CASCTGTADYEQYF. The CDR3 DNA reads as TGTGCCAGCTGCACCGGGACAGCGGACTACGAGCAGTACTTC.